This TCR beta chain was sequenced for a study of blood T cell repertoires in COVID-19. Study at large: Sources were T cells, B-cell-depleted T cells, or PBMCs; the material itself was cDNA or gDNA.

V gave up 2 bases and J gave up 5 bases, with 6 bases separating them. Germline CDR1 and CDR2: SGHDN and FVKESK. The CDR3 extends over 12 amino acids. TCRdb's table, derived via immunoSEQ multiplex PCR, lists solely in-frame clones and lacks some. The table shows roughly 99,000 clones, with about 84% occurring only once. This sequence originates from a woman of 80 years or more with acute or convalescent COVID-19. The V call is TRBV14, the J call TRBJ2-5, with D tentatively TRBD2 (6 bases). Sequencing used peripheral blood. This CDR3 is CASSQRGETQYF. CDR3 coding DNA: TGTGCCAGCAGCCAACGGGGGGAGACCCAGTACTTC.